This T cell receptor beta chain was recorded in a study of blood T cell repertoires in COVID-19. Study background: In each case, the material was cDNA or gDNA derived from T cells, B-cell-depleted T cells, or PBMCs.

Per germline, CDR1 SNHLY and CDR2 FYNNEI. This CDR3 comprises 13 residues. Trimming at V came to 8 bases and at J to 4 bases, leaving 7 bases not matched to a gene. Original data processing: Quantification of nucleated cells was approximated via reference gene primer amplification. The method was immunoSEQ multiplex PCR; TCRdb's version includes in-frame clones alone and lacks a portion of them. Clone size and V and J calls were adopted from that table, with D and trimming inferred from the DNA. The sample yields about 270,000 clones, approximately 89% seen once. Input material: peripheral blood. This chain links TRBV2 with TRBJ2-5; 7 nucleotides align to TRBD2. The TCR originated in a man aged 40-49 years who had recovered from COVID-19. CDR3 residues: CASPAASGETQYF. The CDR3 DNA reads as TGTGCCAGCCCCGCGGCTAGCGGAGAGACCCAGTACTTC.